The clone carrying this T cell receptor beta chain appeared many times. These data come from a study of human T cells and chemical hapten exposure. V was trimmed by 5 bases and J by 7 bases, leaving 18 bases between them. The CDR3 length is 16 residues. Germline V gene data show CDR1 as SGHAT and CDR2 as FQNNGV. This sample's time point: patch test 3, about 24 weeks after DPC sensitization. Stated treatment: therapeutic diphenylcyclopropenone sensitization with weekly scalp DPC. TCRdb ran MiXCR on the RACE reads and lists one entry per CDR3 protein. The sample lists roughly 130,000 distinct CDR3 sequences; about 10% were seen once.

The source is a woman in her forties or fifties with alopecia areata. Some clones in this sample may be carry-over from other donors' samples. The V call is TRBV11-2, the J call TRBJ1-6, with D tentatively TRBD1 (5 bases). The sample in question was whole blood, obtained in connection with sensitization to the hapten diphenylcyclopropenone (DPC). The CDR3 is CASSHSRRTQNSPLHF. CDR3 DNA: TGTGCCAGCAGCCACAGCCGTAGGACACAGAATTCACCCCTCCACTTT.